This T cell receptor beta chain came from a study of T cell responses to AZD1222 COVID-19 vaccine. Repertoires were generated with immunoSEQ multiplex PCR, while TCRdb's copy carries only in-frame clones and drops some. In the table there are approximately 150,000 clones, roughly 90% of which are singletons. Germline CDR1 reads SNHLY; CDR2 reads FYNNEI. This CDR3 is 17 amino acids long. V dropped 4 bases and J dropped 2; count of bases not matched to a gene: 9. The clonotype originates from an adult in good health. This specimen consisted of peripheral blood, obtained on day 0 of AZD1222 vaccination. The chain is built from TRBV2 and TRBJ2-3, with 10 bases matching TRBD2. This chain's CDR3 is CASSVPPGLAITDTQYF. DNA of the CDR3: TGTGCCAGCAGTGTCCCACCGGGACTAGCGATCACAGATACGCAGTATTTT.